The sequence of this TCR beta chain was determined in a study of T cell changes during pregnancy in multiple sclerosis. This table comes from immunoSEQ multiplex PCR, and its TCRdb copy is limited to in-frame clones, with some not included. The table shows 35,000 to 45,000 clones, with about 91% occurring only once. Germline CDR1 MDHEN, CDR2 SYDVKM. V was clipped by 5 bases and J by 1 base, with 6 bases between them. The CDR3 has 12 residues. The specimen was CD4+ T cells from peripheral blood mononuclear cells, collected in the second trimester of pregnancy. The origin of this receptor is a female donor in good health, enrolled as a control in a pregnancy study. The chain uses TRBV28 and TRBJ2-7, with a possible D match to TRBD1 (6 bases). The CDR3 spells CASSRGSYEQYF. CDR3 DNA sequence: TGTGCCAGCAGTAGGGGGTCCTACGAGCAGTACTTC.